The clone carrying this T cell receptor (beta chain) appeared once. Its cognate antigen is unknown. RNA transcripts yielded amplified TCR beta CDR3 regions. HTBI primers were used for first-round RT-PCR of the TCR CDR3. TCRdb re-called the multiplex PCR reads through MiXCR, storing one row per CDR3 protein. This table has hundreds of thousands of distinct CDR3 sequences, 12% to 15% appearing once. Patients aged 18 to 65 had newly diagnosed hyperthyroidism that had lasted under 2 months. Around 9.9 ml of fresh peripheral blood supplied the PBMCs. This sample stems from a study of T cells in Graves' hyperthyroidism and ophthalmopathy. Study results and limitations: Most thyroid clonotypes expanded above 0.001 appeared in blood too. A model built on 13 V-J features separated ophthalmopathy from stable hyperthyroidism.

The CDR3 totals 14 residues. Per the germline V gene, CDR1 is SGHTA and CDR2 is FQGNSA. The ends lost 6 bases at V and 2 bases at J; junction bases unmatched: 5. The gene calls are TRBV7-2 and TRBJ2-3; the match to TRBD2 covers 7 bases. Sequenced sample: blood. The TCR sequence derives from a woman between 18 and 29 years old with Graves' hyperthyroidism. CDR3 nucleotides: TGTGCCAGCAGGAAAGGGAGGGTCACAGATACGCAGTATTTT. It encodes CASRKGRVTDTQYF.